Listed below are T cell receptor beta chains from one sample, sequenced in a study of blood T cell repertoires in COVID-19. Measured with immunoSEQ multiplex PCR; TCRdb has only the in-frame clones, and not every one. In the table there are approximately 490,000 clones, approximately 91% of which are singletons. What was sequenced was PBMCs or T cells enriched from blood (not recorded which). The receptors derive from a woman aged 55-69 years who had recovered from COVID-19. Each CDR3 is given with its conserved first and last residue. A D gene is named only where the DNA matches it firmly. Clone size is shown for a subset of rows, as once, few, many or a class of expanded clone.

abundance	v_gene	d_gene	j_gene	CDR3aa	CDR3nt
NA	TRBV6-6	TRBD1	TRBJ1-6	CASSWEGQDYNSPLHF	TGTGCCAGCAGTTGGGAGGGACAGGATTATAATTCACCCCTCCACTTT
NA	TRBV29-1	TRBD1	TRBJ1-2	CSVVSGGKGYTF	TGCAGCGTTGTTTCAGGGGGTAAGGGCTACACCTTC
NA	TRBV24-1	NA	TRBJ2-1	CATSDLHMDEQFF	TGTGCCACCAGTGATTTGCACATGGATGAGCAGTTCTTC
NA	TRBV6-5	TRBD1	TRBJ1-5	CASRTGESQPQHF	TGTGCCAGCAGGACAGGGGAGAGTCAGCCCCAGCATTTT
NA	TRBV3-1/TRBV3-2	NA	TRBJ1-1	CASSQRGGDTEAFF	TGTGCCAGCAGCCAACGCGGGGGGGACACTGAAGCTTTCTTT
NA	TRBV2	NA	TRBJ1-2	CASSVRDTYLGGYTF	TGTGCCAGCAGTGTCCGGGACACCTATTTAGGTGGCTACACCTTC
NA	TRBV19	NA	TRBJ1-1	CASSMKGVTEAFF	TGTGCCAGTAGTATGAAGGGAGTCACTGAAGCTTTCTTT
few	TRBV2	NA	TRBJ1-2	CASSATGHPYGYTF	TGTGCCAGCAGTGCTACAGGCCATCCTTATGGCTACACCTTC
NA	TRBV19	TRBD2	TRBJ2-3	CASRPQRGSTDTQYF	TGTGCCAGTAGGCCTCAGCGGGGGAGCACAGATACGCAGTATTTT
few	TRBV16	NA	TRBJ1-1	CASSQTLNTEAFF	TGTGCCAGCAGCCAGACTTTGAACACTGAAGCTTTCTTT
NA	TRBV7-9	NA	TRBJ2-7	CASSLGGPAVYEQYF	TGTGCCAGCAGCTTAGGAGGCCCCGCAGTCTACGAGCAGTACTTC
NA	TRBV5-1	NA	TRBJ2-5	CASSLERTQETQYF	TGCGCCAGCAGCTTGGAAAGAACTCAAGAGACCCAGTACTTC
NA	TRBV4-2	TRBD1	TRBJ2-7	CASSQDRGQEQYF	TGTGCCAGCAGTCAGGACAGGGGCCAGGAGCAGTACTTC
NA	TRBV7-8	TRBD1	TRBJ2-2	CASSPGTGANTGELFF	TGTGCCAGCAGCCCTGGGACAGGTGCGAACACCGGGGAGCTGTTTTTT
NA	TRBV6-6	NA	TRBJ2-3	CASSPGSTDTQYF	TGTGCCAGCAGTCCAGGGAGCACAGATACGCAGTATTTT
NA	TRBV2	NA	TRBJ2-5	CAGKGTNQETQYF	TGTGCCGGAAAAGGGACAAACCAAGAGACCCAGTACTTC
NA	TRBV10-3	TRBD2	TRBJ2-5	CAISEIAGGRETQYF	TGTGCCATCAGTGAAATAGCGGGGGGCCGGGAGACCCAGTACTTC
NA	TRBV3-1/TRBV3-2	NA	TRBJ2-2	CASSRGTLGTGELFF	TGTGCCAGCAGCCGAGGGACTCTGGGAACCGGGGAGCTGTTTTTT
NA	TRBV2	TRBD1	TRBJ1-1	CASRHFLTGGVNTEAFF	TGTGCCAGCAGACACTTCCTGACAGGGGGCGTGAACACTGAAGCTTTCTTT
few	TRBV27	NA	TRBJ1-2	CASSPGNGYTF	TGTGCCAGCAGTCCAGGGAATGGCTACACCTTC
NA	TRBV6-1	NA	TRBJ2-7	CASSEREPYEQYF	TGTGCCAGCAGTGAGAGGGAACCCTACGAGCAGTACTTC
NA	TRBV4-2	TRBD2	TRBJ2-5	CASSPGTSGFLETQYF	TGTGCCAGCAGCCCGGGGACTAGCGGGTTCCTAGAGACCCAGTACTTC
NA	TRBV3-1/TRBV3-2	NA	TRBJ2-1	CASSQDRGNPSSYNEQFF	TGTGCCAGCAGCCAAGATCGGGGAAATCCGAGCTCCTACAATGAGCAGTTCTTC
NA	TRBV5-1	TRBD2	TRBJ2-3	CASSGLAGGSTDTQYF	TGCGCCAGCAGCGGGTTAGCGGGGGGGAGCACAGATACGCAGTATTTT
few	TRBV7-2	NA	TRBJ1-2	CASSLGGGLYGYTF	TGTGCCAGCAGCTTAGGAGGGGGATTGTATGGCTACACCTTC
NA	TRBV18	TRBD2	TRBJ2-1	CASSPRLAGTYNEQFF	TGTGCCAGCTCACCACGACTAGCGGGGACCTACAATGAGCAGTTCTTC
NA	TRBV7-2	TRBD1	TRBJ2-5	CASSPGQKETQYF	TGTGCCAGCAGCCCGGGACAGAAAGAGACCCAGTACTTC
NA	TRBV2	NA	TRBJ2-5	CASSRRAEETQYF	TGTGCCAGCAGCCGCAGGGCTGAAGAGACCCAGTACTTC
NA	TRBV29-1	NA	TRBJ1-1	CSVDLGGGTEAFF	TGCAGCGTTGACTTAGGGGGGGGGACTGAAGCTTTCTTT
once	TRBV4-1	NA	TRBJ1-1	CASSQPWLNTEAFF	TGCGCCAGCAGCCAACCCTGGCTGAACACTGAAGCTTTCTTT
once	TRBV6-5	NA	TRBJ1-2	CASSYGRHSGYTF	TGTGCCAGCAGTTACGGGCGACACTCGGGCTACACCTTC
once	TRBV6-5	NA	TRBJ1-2	CASSSYGGDYGYTF	TGTGCCAGCAGTTCATACGGGGGGGACTATGGCTACACCTTC
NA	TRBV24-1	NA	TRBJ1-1	CATSDPNREDAFF	TGTGCCACCAGTGATCCCAACAGGGAAGACGCTTTCTTT
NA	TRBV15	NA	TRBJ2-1	CATSPDAASSFF	TGTGCCACCAGCCCCGATGCGGCTAGCTCGTTCTTC
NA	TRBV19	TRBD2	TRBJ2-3	CASSIIAGSTDTQYF	TGTGCCAGTAGTATAATAGCGGGGAGCACAGATACGCAGTATTTT
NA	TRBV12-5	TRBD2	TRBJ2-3	CASGLVLRGLAGADTQYF	TGTGCTAGTGGTTTGGTACTAAGGGGGCTAGCGGGGGCAGATACGCAGTATTTT
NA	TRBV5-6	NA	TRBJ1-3	CASSPYPKQGNTIYF	TGTGCCAGCAGCCCATACCCCAAACAGGGAAACACCATATATTTT
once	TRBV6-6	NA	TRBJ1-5	CASSFGSSNQPQHF	TGTGCCAGCAGTTTCGGTAGTAGCAATCAGCCCCAGCATTTT
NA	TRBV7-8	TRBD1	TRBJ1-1	CASSLAPQGQYMNTEAFF	TGTGCCAGCAGCTTAGCGCCACAGGGACAGTATATGAACACTGAAGCTTTCTTT
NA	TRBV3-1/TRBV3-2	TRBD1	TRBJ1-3	CASSLGSGTGSGNTIYF	TGTGCCAGCAGCCTAGGTTCCGGGACAGGGTCTGGAAACACCATATATTTT
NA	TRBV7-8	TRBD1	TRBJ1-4	CASSSGDRLNEKLFF	TGTGCCAGCAGCTCGGGGGACAGGCTTAATGAAAAACTGTTTTTT
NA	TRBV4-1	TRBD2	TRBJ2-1	CASSQPRLAGANNEQFF	TGCGCCAGCAGCCAACCTCGACTAGCGGGGGCGAACAATGAGCAGTTCTTC
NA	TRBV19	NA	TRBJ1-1	CASSIDHRLNTEAFF	TGTGCCAGTAGTATAGATCATCGACTTAACACTGAAGCTTTCTTT
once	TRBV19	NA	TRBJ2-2	CASSMGGTTTGELFF	TGTGCCAGTAGTATGGGAGGGACAACAACCGGGGAGCTGTTTTTT
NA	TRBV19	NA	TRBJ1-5	CASLALKSQNRDNQPQHF	TGTGCCAGTCTCGCCCTAAAGAGCCAGAATCGGGACAATCAGCCCCAGCATTTT
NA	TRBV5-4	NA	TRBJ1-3	CASSVQPGSTGNTIYF	TGTGCCAGCAGCGTCCAACCCGGGTCTACTGGAAACACCATATATTTT
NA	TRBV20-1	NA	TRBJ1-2	CSASKGAWGYTF	TGCAGTGCTAGTAAAGGGGCCTGGGGCTACACCTTC
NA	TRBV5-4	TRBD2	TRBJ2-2	CASSAKLAGELSAGELFF	TGTGCCAGCAGCGCAAAACTAGCGGGGGAGTTGTCCGCCGGGGAGCTGTTTTTT